A selection of T cell receptor beta chains follows, all from one sample in a study of T cells in localized non-small cell lung cancer. Clones were read by immunoSEQ multiplex PCR, and TCRdb kept only the in-frame ones, dropping some. Here the sample spans 35,000 to 40,000 clones, roughly 87% being singletons. Sequencing used peripheral blood, obtained before any cancer treatment. Every receptor here comes from a male donor aged 60 or over with stage III squamous cell lung carcinoma. The CDR3 runs from the conserved cysteine through the conserved F or W. The order of the fields is CDR3 DNA, CDR3 protein, clone size, V gene, D gene, J gene. A D gene is named only where the DNA matches it firmly. A clone size is listed for some rows: how often the clone was seen (once, few, many), or a class if it is expanded.

TGTGCCAGTAGTATAGAAGGCGGCCGAGGAACCGGGGAGCTGTTTTTT	CASSIEGGRGTGELFF	NA	TRBV19	NA	TRBJ2-2
TGCGCCAGCAGCCAAGCAATCCCCCGGAAGGAAAATCAGCCCCAGCATTTT	CASSQAIPRKENQPQHF	few	TRBV4-1	NA	TRBJ1-5
TGTGCCAGCAGCTTAGAGACGAGCACTGAAGCTTTCTTT	CASSLETSTEAFF	NA	TRBV7-9	NA	TRBJ1-1
TGTGCCAGCAGCTCGGGACAGGCAGGTATTGACAATGAGCAGTTCTTC	CASSSGQAGIDNEQFF	NA	TRBV11-2	TRBD1	TRBJ2-1
TGTGCCAGCAGTGAGCTACGGGGGGCGGACACCGGGGAGCTGTTTTTT	CASSELRGADTGELFF	NA	TRBV6-1	NA	TRBJ2-2
TGTGCCAGCAGCCAACAGGGGGCGTACAATGAGCAGTTCTTC	CASSQQGAYNEQFF	few	TRBV7-6	TRBD1	TRBJ2-1
TGTGCCAGCAGTTACTCGGGGGCGGGGTTGCATCAGCCCCAGCATTTT	CASSYSGAGLHQPQHF	NA	TRBV6-5	NA	TRBJ1-5
TGTGCCAGCAGCTTAGTCGGGAGGAACACTGAAGCTTTCTTT	CASSLVGRNTEAFF	NA	TRBV7-8	NA	TRBJ1-1
TGTGCCAGCTCACAGGGGGCAGGGGAAAAACTGTTTTTT	CASSQGAGEKLFF	few	TRBV18	TRBD1	TRBJ1-4
TGCGCCAGCTCGCAGGCCGAAGAGACCCAGTACTTC	CASSQAEETQYF	NA	TRBV10-2	NA	TRBJ2-5
TGTGCCAGCAGCTCGGGACAGGGCTATGGCTACACCTTC	CASSSGQGYGYTF	NA	TRBV11-2	TRBD1	TRBJ1-2
TGTGCCAGCAGTTTGGGACTACCCAACGAGCAGTTCTTC	CASSLGLPNEQFF	few	TRBV7-9	TRBD2	TRBJ2-1
TGTGCCACCAGCGTCGGACGGCCGGATCAGCCCCAGCATTTT	CATSVGRPDQPQHF	NA	TRBV15	NA	TRBJ1-5
TGTGCCAGCAGCTCTCCGACGGTCCGGAGGTACAATGAGCAGTTCTTC	CASSSPTVRRYNEQFF	NA	TRBV7-2	NA	TRBJ2-1
TGTGCCAGTAGTTCGACCGCTACCGGGGAGCTGTTTTTT	CASSSTATGELFF	NA	TRBV19	NA	TRBJ2-2
TGTGCCAGCAGTGAGGGAGGTCCCGTGCAGTTCTTC	CASSEGGPVQFF	few	TRBV2	NA	TRBJ2-1
TGCGCCAGCACCCCCTTAGGGGGGAAAGCAACTGAAGCTTTCTTT	CASTPLGGKATEAFF	few	TRBV10-1	NA	TRBJ1-1
TGCAGCGTACAGGGGCCTTCCTACGAGCAGTACTTC	CSVQGPSYEQYF	NA	TRBV29-1	TRBD1	TRBJ2-7
TGTGCCAGCAGTGTCCGAGGGAACTATGGCTACACCTTC	CASSVRGNYGYTF	once	TRBV6-1	NA	TRBJ1-2
TGTGCCAGCAGCCCCGGACCGAGGGATGACAATGAGCAGTTCTTC	CASSPGPRDDNEQFF	NA	TRBV11-1	NA	TRBJ2-1
TGTGCCACCTTGCTAACAGGGGTGAACACTGAAGCTTTCTTT	CATLLTGVNTEAFF	NA	TRBV6-6	TRBD1	TRBJ1-1
TGCGCCAGCAGCTTGGCGGGACAGACCGCAGATACGCAGTATTTT	CASSLAGQTADTQYF	once	TRBV5-1	TRBD1	TRBJ2-3
TGCGCCAGCAGCTCGGACAGCTCGAACACTGAAGCTTTCTTT	CASSSDSSNTEAFF	NA	TRBV5-1	NA	TRBJ1-1
TGTGCCAGCAGTTTATGGGCGGGAGTGACTAAATCCTACAATGAGCAGTTCTTC	CASSLWAGVTKSYNEQFF	NA	TRBV27	TRBD2	TRBJ2-1
TGTGCCAGCAGTGGCAGAGCCTACGAGCAGTACTTC	CASSGRAYEQYF	NA	TRBV28	NA	TRBJ2-7
TGCGCCAGCAGCTTCGAAACAGGGTTGGAGTCCTACAATGAGCAGTTCTTC	CASSFETGLESYNEQFF	few	TRBV5-1	NA	TRBJ2-1
TGTGCCAGCAGCCTATCGGGGGTGCCGAACACTGAAGCTTTCTTT	CASSLSGVPNTEAFF	NA	TRBV7-2	NA	TRBJ1-1
TGTGCCAGCAGTCTCGACGGGAGCCGGGGCTACACCTTC	CASSLDGSRGYTF	few	TRBV6-6	NA	TRBJ1-2
TGTGCCAGCAGCCAGGGCCAATACAATGAGCAGTTCTTC	CASSQGQYNEQFF	NA	TRBV6-6	NA	TRBJ2-1
TGTGCCAGCAGCTTAGATCTAGGGGGCACCGGGGAGCTGTTTTTT	CASSLDLGGTGELFF	few	TRBV7-9	NA	TRBJ2-2
TGCGCCAGCAGCCAAGACGGACAGAACTATGGCTACACCTTC	CASSQDGQNYGYTF	once	TRBV4-1	NA	TRBJ1-2
TGTGCCAGCAGCCAAGGGGAGGGTCAGCCCCAGCATTTT	CASSQGEGQPQHF	once	TRBV14	NA	TRBJ1-5
TGCGCCAGCAGCTCCTTCGGACAGGGCGGAGAAAAACTGTTTTTT	CASSSFGQGGEKLFF	NA	TRBV5-1	TRBD1	TRBJ1-4
TGCGCCAGCAGCTTGGGGGGGCCCCCCAATAGTGAGCAGTTCTTC	CASSLGGPPNSEQFF	NA	TRBV5-1	NA	TRBJ2-1
TGCGCCAGCAGCTTGGGGGGGACAGGCCCCCCTGGAAACACCATATATTTT	CASSLGGTGPPGNTIYF	NA	TRBV5-1	TRBD1	TRBJ1-3
TGTGCCAGCAGCTCATATACCCGACGGAACAACTATGGCTACACCTTC	CASSSYTRRNNYGYTF	few	TRBV11-2	NA	TRBJ1-2
TGTGCCAGTAGTATCGGACAGGCCGGTTTTTCATACGAGCAGTACTTC	CASSIGQAGFSYEQYF	NA	TRBV19	TRBD1	TRBJ2-7
TGTGCCAGCAGCTGGGGAAGTTTCGGGACTCGCAACCCCTACAATGAGCAGTTCTTC	CASSWGSFGTRNPYNEQFF	NA	TRBV5-6	NA	TRBJ2-1
TGTGCCAGCAGCACCTATCTCCGCGCGGTCATTAACGACAATGAGCAGTTCTTC	CASSTYLRAVINDNEQFF	NA	TRBV11-2	NA	TRBJ2-1
TGCGCCAGCAGCGGTGCGGCAGGGAGCACAGATACGCAGTATTTT	CASSGAAGSTDTQYF	NA	TRBV4-1	NA	TRBJ2-3
TGTGCCAGCAGTGAAGGCCCTGGCAGGGTACCACCCCTCCACTTT	CASSEGPGRVPPLHF	NA	TRBV6-1	NA	TRBJ1-6
TGTGCCAGCAGCCTGACTCATGCTCAAAGTGGAAACACCATATATTTT	CASSLTHAQSGNTIYF	NA	TRBV9	NA	TRBJ1-3
TGTGCCATCAGTGCAACAGGGGACCCAAACACTGAAGCTTTCTTT	CAISATGDPNTEAFF	NA	TRBV10-3	TRBD1	TRBJ1-1
TGTGCCAGCTTGGGGGACAGGGTCAATGAGCAGTTCTTC	CASLGDRVNEQFF	NA	TRBV6-6	TRBD1	TRBJ2-1
TGTGCCAGCAGCGGACAGGGGGGCACTGAAGCTTTCTTT	CASSGQGGTEAFF	few	TRBV2	TRBD1	TRBJ1-1
TGTGCCAGCACCAGGACAGGGGGCCTCAATGAGCAGTTCTTC	CASTRTGGLNEQFF	NA	TRBV6-1	TRBD1	TRBJ2-1
TGTGCCAGCAGCTTAGGAGGGGACACTGAAGCTTTCTTT	CASSLGGDTEAFF	NA	TRBV11-3	NA	TRBJ1-1
TGCGCCAGCAGCCAACAGGGGGCTGATACGCAGTATTTT	CASSQQGADTQYF	NA	TRBV5-1	TRBD1	TRBJ2-3
TGTGCCAGCAGCAACCGGGATCCATTCTTCTCTGGAAACACCATATATTTT	CASSNRDPFFSGNTIYF	NA	TRBV7-8	NA	TRBJ1-3
TGCAGCGTTGAAGGCCAGGGGTCGTACAATGAGCAGTTCTTC	CSVEGQGSYNEQFF	NA	TRBV29-1	NA	TRBJ2-1
TGTGCCAGCAGCCAAATGAAGACTAGCGGGAGGGCCAATGAGCAGTTCTTC	CASSQMKTSGRANEQFF	once	TRBV9	TRBD2	TRBJ2-1
TGTGCCAGCAAGGGGCTGGATGGCTACACCTTC	CASKGLDGYTF	NA	TRBV6-1	NA	TRBJ1-2
TGTGCCAGCAGCTTAAGCGGCGTGAGCACAGATACGCAGTATTTT	CASSLSGVSTDTQYF	NA	TRBV7-6	NA	TRBJ2-3
TGTGCCAGCAGTTACTCGGGACAGGGAATCAATGAGCAGTTCTTC	CASSYSGQGINEQFF	once	TRBV6-6	TRBD1	TRBJ2-1
TGCGCCAGCAAAGGACTACCGAATGTCAATGAGCAGTTCTTC	CASKGLPNVNEQFF	NA	TRBV5-1	NA	TRBJ2-1
TGTGCCAGCAGCCCCCCACCGGGGGGTGAGGGAAAACTGTTTTTT	CASSPPPGGEGKLFF	NA	TRBV2	NA	TRBJ1-4
TGTGCCAGCAGCTTGGAAGGGGGAGGTCTGAATGAGCAGTTCTTC	CASSLEGGGLNEQFF	NA	TRBV5-8	NA	TRBJ2-1